This record covers a single T cell receptor beta chain. Looked up from germline, CDR1 is SGHRS and CDR2 is YFSETQ. The junction had 9 bases not matched to a gene; V was cut back by 2 bases and J by 5 bases. This CDR3 is 16 amino acids long. The sample belongs to a study of blood T cell repertoires in COVID-19. Whole-study context: COVID-19 samples, acute and convalescent, were from the United States, Italy and Spain. Sources were T cells, B-cell-depleted T cells, or PBMCs; the material itself was cDNA or gDNA.

How the authors handled the data: From reference gene primer amplification, estimates of nucleated cell counts were derived. Produced via immunoSEQ multiplex PCR; TCRdb's table is partial and in-frame only. V and J calls and clone size are given by that table; D and trimming were obtained from the DNA. The table has approximately 11,000 clones, almost 90% seen once. The receptor was derived from a human donor in a cohort sampled during active COVID-19. The source material was peripheral blood. The rearrangement links TRBV5-1 to TRBJ2-3, with 9 bases fitting TRBD2. Here the CDR3 DNA reads TGCGCCAGCAGCTTAATCGCGGGGGGGCCGGTAGATACGCAGTATTTT. Amino acids: CASSLIAGGPVDTQYF.